These 28 T cell receptor beta chains originate from one sample sequenced in a study of T cell changes during pregnancy in multiple sclerosis. Profiling relied on immunoSEQ multiplex PCR, and the TCRdb table lists in-frame clones only, not all of them. The repertoire holds about 49,000 clones, with approximately 94% as singletons. Sample: CD8+ T cells from peripheral blood mononuclear cells, taken before pregnancy. The receptors originated from a female donor with multiple sclerosis, enrolled in a pregnancy study.

The V call is TRBV5-1, the J call TRBJ2-5, with D perhaps matching TRBD2 (5 bases). Trimming removed 1 base from V and 5 bases from J, with 12 bases in between. Per germline, CDR1 SGHRS and CDR2 YFSETQ. CDR3 length: 14 residues. CDR3 residues: CASSLSGSGETQYF. The CDR3 bases are TGCGCCAGCAGCTTGAGCGGTAGTGGGGAGACCCAGTACTTC.

The chain carries TRBV27 and TRBJ2-2; no firm D call. CDR3 length: 16 amino acids. The germline gives CDR1 MNHEY, CDR2 SMNVEV (reference sequence). Trimming stripped 2 bases from V and 1 base from J, with 11 bases between. The CDR3 DNA reads as TGTGCCAGCAGTTTAGCACCGGTAAAGAACACCGGGGAGCTGTTTTTT. This sequence encodes CASSLAPVKNTGELFF.

Here the CDR3 DNA reads TGTGCCAGCAGCCAAGATTGGACAGCTTCCTACAATGAGCAGTTCTTC. Its protein is CASSQDWTASYNEQFF. The rearrangement links TRBV4-2 to TRBJ2-1; the D gene is possibly TRBD1 (6 bases). V was trimmed by 0 bases and J by 1 base, leaving 10 bases between them. Per the germline V gene, CDR1 is LGHNA and CDR2 is YNFKEQ. The CDR3 has 16 residues.

The rearrangement uses TRBV25-1 and TRBJ2-7, with D possibly being TRBD1 (5 bases). There are 14 residues in the CDR3. V lost 1 base and J 0 bases, leaving 7 bases between the germline ends. Germline CDR1 MGHDK, CDR2 SYGVNS. CDR3 loop: CASSELGASYEQYF. CDR3 DNA: TGTGCCAGCAGTGAATTAGGGGCCTCCTACGAGCAGTACTTC.

The rearrangement joins TRBV20-1 to TRBJ2-2, with D hard to call. The germline V gene has CDR1 DFQATT and CDR2 SNEGSKA (reference sequence). V was trimmed by 5 bases and J by 4 bases, leaving 5 bases between them. The CDR3 runs 11 residues. As DNA, the CDR3 is TGCAGTGCTTTCGTCACCGGGGAGCTGTTTTTT. Protein: CSAFVTGELFF.

The rearrangement links TRBV5-4 to TRBJ2-3; D gene ambiguous. The CDR3 spans 12 residues. V lost 4 bases and J 4 bases, leaving 7 bases between the germline ends. Germline CDR1 is SGHNT and CDR2 is YYREEE (reference sequence). The CDR3 loop is CASSGESDTQYF. The DNA of the CDR3 is TGTGCCAGCAGCGGAGAGTCAGATACGCAGTATTTT.

This chain links TRBV14 with TRBJ2-7, with 7 nucleotides matching TRBD2. This CDR3 comprises 14 residues. Germline trimming cut 1 base from V and 3 bases from J; bases unmatched to any gene: 3. Germline-derived CDR1 and CDR2 are SGHDN and FVKESK. Here the CDR3 reads CASSQVSGNYEQYF. The CDR3 region has the DNA TGTGCCAGCAGCCAAGTCAGCGGGAACTACGAGCAGTACTTC.

The chain has TRBV6-5 and TRBJ2-7; TRBD1 is a possible D gene (6 bases). The length of the CDR3 is 14 residues. Germline V gene data show CDR1 as MNHEY and CDR2 as SVGAGI. The V and J ends lost 2 bases and 0 bases respectively, with 8 bases between them. The CDR3 nucleotides read TGTGCCAGCAGTTACGGGACAAACTCCTACGAGCAGTACTTC. The encoded protein is CASSYGTNSYEQYF.

This clone came up once. The rearrangement links TRBV4-1 to TRBJ2-5; 10 bases fit TRBD2. The J segment lost 4 bases and the V segment lost 2 bases, leaving 16 bases of the junction unmatched. Germline values: CDR1 MGHRA, CDR2 YSYEKL. The CDR3 loop spans 19 amino acids. CDR3 amino acids: CASSQPERSLAGVSETQYF. The CDR3 nucleotides read TGCGCCAGCAGCCAACCCGAAAGATCCCTAGCGGGAGTATCAGAGACCCAGTACTTC.

The rearrangement links TRBV27 to TRBJ2-1; D unclear. This CDR3 is 13 amino acids long. Between the trimmed V and J ends, which lost 8 bases and 8 bases, there was a span of 16 bases. In germline, CDR1 is MNHEY, CDR2 SMNVEV (reference sequence). CDR3 protein: CASGDSSPYEQFF. The DNA of the CDR3 is TGTGCCAGCGGAGACTCCAGCCCCTATGAGCAGTTCTTC.

V and J are TRBV27 and TRBJ2-7, with TRBD2 as a possible D gene (5 bases). V shed 5 bases and J shed 4 bases, with 18 bases lying between them. This CDR3 has 15 residues. Germline V gives CDR1 MNHEY, CDR2 SMNVEV (reference sequence). The CDR3 coding sequence is TGTGCCAGCAGTCTAGCCGGGCCCCAAGGGTACGAGCAGTACTTC. This sequence encodes CASSLAGPQGYEQYF.

The rearrangement joins TRBV5-4 to TRBJ2-2; 7 bases line up with TRBD1. Unmatched junction bases numbered 3, after V lost 4 bases and J lost 6 bases. Per germline, CDR1 SGHNT and CDR2 YYREEE (reference sequence). This CDR3 is built from 13 residues. The CDR3 coding sequence is TGTGCCAGCAGCCAGGGGGTCTCCGGGGAGCTGTTTTTT. It yields the protein CASSQGVSGELFF.

This rearrangement joins TRBV19 to TRBJ2-3; tentative D call: TRBD1 (6 bases). V shed 3 bases and J shed 10 bases, with 11 bases lying between them. Germline assignment: CDR1 LNHDA and CDR2 SQIVND (reference sequence). This CDR3 has 12 amino acids. The CDR3, as DNA: TGTGCCAGTAGTATCCAGGGACACCCGCAGTATTTT. Its protein product is CASSIQGHPQYF. Looking up the rest from reference TRBV19 and TRBJ2-3 gives the full variable domain: DGGITQSPKYLFRKEGQNVTLSCEQNLNHDAMYWYRQDPGQGLRLIYYSQIVNDFQKGDIAEGYSVSREKKESFPLTVTSAQKNPTAFYLCASSIQGHPQYFGPGTRLTVL.

The chain employs TRBV27 and TRBJ2-3; 8 bases align to TRBD2. Germline trimming cut 8 bases from V and 1 base from J; bases unmatched to any gene: 5. Per germline, CDR1 MNHEY and CDR2 SMNVEV (reference sequence). The CDR3 is made up of 14 amino acids. CDR3 sequence reads: CASWVAGRTDTQYF. CDR3 DNA: TGTGCCAGCTGGGTAGCGGGACGCACAGATACGCAGTATTTT.

The sample holds one count of this clone. The chain combines TRBV7-8 with TRBJ1-1; D perhaps matches TRBD1 (5 bases). V shed 5 bases and J shed 6 bases, with 16 bases lying between them. Germline assignment: CDR1 SGHVS and CDR2 FQNEAQ. This CDR3 comprises 14 residues. The CDR3 sequence: CASSPLRGRPEAFF. Here the CDR3 DNA reads TGTGCCAGCAGCCCCCTTAGGGGAAGGCCTGAAGCTTTCTTT.

V is TRBV28 and J is TRBJ2-7, with 9 bases lining up with TRBD1. Losses at the gene ends were 6 bases for V and 3 bases for J; bases not matched to a gene: 12. Germline CDR1 reads MDHEN; CDR2 reads SYDVKM. The length of the CDR3 is 16 residues. CDR3 DNA: TGTGCCAGCAGCCTTGCCCCGGGACAGGGCCTCTACGAGCAGTACTTC. It translates to CASSLAPGQGLYEQYF. Variable domain in full (rest from reference TRBV28 and TRBJ2-7): DVKVTQSSRYLVKRTGEKVFLECVQDMDHENMFWYRQDPGLGLRLIYFSYDVKMKEKGDIPEGYSVSREKKERFSLILESASTNQTSMYLCASSLAPGQGLYEQYFGPGTRLTVT.

The gene calls are TRBV14 and TRBJ2-7, with a weak D call TRBD1 (6 bases). V lost 0 bases to trimming and J lost 6 bases, with 9 bases between them. Germline V gene data show CDR1 as SGHDN and CDR2 as FVKESK. This CDR3 has 13 residues. CDR3 sequence (DNA): TGTGCCAGCAGCCAAGAACAGGGATCCGAGCAGTACTTC. The encoded protein is CASSQEQGSEQYF.

This clone was recorded only once. This rearrangement joins TRBV19 to TRBJ1-5; no clear D. This CDR3 has 12 residues. Trimming cost V 4 bases and J 9 bases, with 10 bases left between them. Germline lookup yields CDR1 LNHDA and CDR2 SQIVND (reference sequence). CDR3 residues: CASSNYPGPQHF. In DNA form, the CDR3 reads TGTGCCAGTAGTAATTATCCGGGGCCCCAGCATTTT.

This chain links TRBV19 with TRBJ1-1; D call uncertain. There are 15 residues in the CDR3. Trimming took off 3 bases at V and 8 bases at J, with 19 bases between the two ends. Germline V gene data show CDR1 as LNHDA and CDR2 as SQIVND (reference sequence). DNA for the CDR3: TGTGCCAGTAGTATTAAGTCGGCGGGGTGGGGAGAAGCTTTCTTT. Residues: CASSIKSAGWGEAFF. The entire variable domain, with the rest obtained from reference TRBV19 and TRBJ1-1, is as follows: DGGITQSPKYLFRKEGQNVTLSCEQNLNHDAMYWYRQDPGQGLRLIYYSQIVNDFQKGDIAEGYSVSREKKESFPLTVTSAQKNPTAFYLCASSIKSAGWGEAFFGQGTRLTVV.

This clone was observed a single time. V gene TRBV27 combines with J gene TRBJ2-1, with 10 bases that match TRBD2. Trimming cost V 2 bases and J 10 bases; bases outside gene matches: 5. This CDR3 is built from 14 residues. CDR1 and CDR2 from the germline V gene are MNHEY and SMNVEV (reference sequence). The CDR3 here is CASSLLAGVGEQFF. The CDR3 DNA reads TGTGCCAGCAGTTTACTAGCGGGAGTGGGGGAGCAGTTCTTC.

V gene TRBV28 combines with J gene TRBJ2-7; D unresolved. Germline loops: CDR1 MDHEN, CDR2 SYDVKM. The CDR3 loop spans 12 amino acids. Trimming removed 4 bases at V and 3 bases at J, with 7 bases between. The CDR3 loop reads CASSWQIYEQYF. CDR3 nucleotide sequence: TGTGCCAGCAGTTGGCAGATCTACGAGCAGTACTTC.

The J gene is TRBJ1-3, the V gene TRBV13; no firm D call. Trimming cost V 0 bases and J 4 bases, with 7 bases left between them. CDR1 and CDR2 from the germline V gene are PRHDT and FYEKMQ (reference sequence). CDR3 length: 14 amino acids. Written as DNA, the CDR3 is TGTGCCAGCAGCTTAGGCGTCCTAGGAAACACCATATATTTT. Translating gives CASSLGVLGNTIYF.

The chain recombines TRBV14 with TRBJ2-1; 7 bases match TRBD1. Germline assignment: CDR1 SGHDN and CDR2 FVKESK. The trim removed 3 bases at V and 8 bases at J, leaving 7 bases unmatched. This CDR3 region has 14 residues. The CDR3 region is CASSHNSQGDEQFF. The CDR3 nucleotides read TGTGCCAGCAGCCACAACTCCCAGGGGGATGAGCAGTTCTTC.

The gene calls are TRBV30 and TRBJ2-7; D ambiguous. The length of the CDR3 is 14 residues. The germline CDR1 and CDR2 sequences are GTSNPN and SVGIG (reference sequence). V gave up 0 bases and J gave up 5 bases, with 14 bases separating them. The CDR3 DNA reads as TGTGCCTGGAGTGTACCAGGCCCCCACCACGAGCAGTACTTC. Its protein is CAWSVPGPHHEQYF.

The J gene is TRBJ1-1, the V gene TRBV27, with D perhaps TRBD1 (5 bases). CDR3 size: 14 residues. Germline-derived CDR1 and CDR2 are MNHEY and SMNVEV (reference sequence). Trimming removed 3 bases at V and 0 bases at J, with 8 bases between. CDR3: CASSFSGMNTEAFF. CDR3 DNA sequence: TGTGCCAGCAGTTTTTCAGGGATGAACACTGAAGCTTTCTTT.

V and J are TRBV9 and TRBJ2-3, with 8 bases that match TRBD2. The CDR3 spans 15 residues. CDR1 is SGDLS and CDR2 is YYNGEE in the germline V gene. With 4 bases clipped from V and 6 bases from J, the junction kept 10 bases outside the gene matches. The CDR3 coding sequence is TGTGCCAGCAGCTCTTTCGAGCGGGAGTGGGATACGCAGTATTTT. Translation: CASSSFEREWDTQYF.

V is TRBV7-8 and J is TRBJ2-1; 10 bases align to TRBD2. The CDR3 sequence is 15 residues long. The junction had 7 bases not matched to a gene; V was cut back by 5 bases and J by 6 bases. The germline V gene has CDR1 SGHVS and CDR2 FQNEAQ. CDR3 amino acids: CASSKRTSGTNEQFF. CDR3 coding DNA: TGTGCCAGCAGCAAAAGGACTAGCGGAACCAATGAGCAGTTCTTC.

The chain joins TRBV29-1 to TRBJ2-1; perhaps TRBD2 as D (6 bases). Germline values: CDR1 SQVTM, CDR2 ANQGSEA. This CDR3 has 12 amino acids. Trimming took 7 bases from V and 4 from J, leaving 11 bases between them. CDR3 sequence (DNA): TGCAGCGCCGGGAGAGAATACAATGAGCAGTTCTTC. It is translated as CSAGREYNEQFF.